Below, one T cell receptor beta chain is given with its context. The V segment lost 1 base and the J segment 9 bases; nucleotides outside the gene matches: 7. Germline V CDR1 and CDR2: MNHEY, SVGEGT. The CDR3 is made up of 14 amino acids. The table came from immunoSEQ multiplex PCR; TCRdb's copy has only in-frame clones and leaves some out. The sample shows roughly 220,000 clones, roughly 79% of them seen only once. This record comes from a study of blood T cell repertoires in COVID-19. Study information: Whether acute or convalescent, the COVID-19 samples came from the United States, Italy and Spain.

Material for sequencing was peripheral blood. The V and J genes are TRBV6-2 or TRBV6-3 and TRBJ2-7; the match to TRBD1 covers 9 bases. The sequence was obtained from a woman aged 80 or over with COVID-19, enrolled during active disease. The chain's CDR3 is CASSYFSTGGGQYF. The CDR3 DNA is TGTGCCAGCAGTTACTTTTCTACAGGGGGCGGGCAGTACTTC.